This passage covers 9 T cell receptor beta chains from one sample sequenced in a study of immune characterization of retroperitoneal liposarcoma. TCRdb analysed the PCR reads with MiXCR anew, one entry per CDR3 protein. The top ten clones hold about a quarter of a sample with about 6,600 distinct CDR3 sequences, around 30% of them seen once. The source material was tumor tissue. The source is a female donor with retroperitoneal liposarcoma.

By its share, this clonotype is medium-sized (0.01 to 0.1%). J is TRBJ2-3 and V is TRBV7-2; D uncertain. The CDR3 extends over 17 amino acids. Trimming removed 5 bases at V and 1 base at J, with 19 bases between. Per germline, CDR1 SGHTA and CDR2 FQGNSA. The CDR3 is CASSRHGVATGTDTQYF. DNA of the CDR3: TGTGCCAGCAGCCGGCATGGGGTGGCCACTGGCACAGATACGCAGTATTTT.

In this sample, this clonotype turned up many times. This may come from a read error, since a much larger clone is one base off. The chain joins TRBV6-1 to TRBJ2-1; D might be TRBD2 (5 bases). The CDR3 is 13 amino acids. Germline V gives CDR1 MNHNS, CDR2 SASEGT. Trimming removed 4 bases at V and 13 bases at J, with 17 bases between. CDR3 residues: CASSGGPQETQFF. The CDR3 DNA reads as TGTGCCAGCAGTGGCGGGCCCCAAGAGACCCAGTTCTTC.

This clonotype has a count of ten or more. The chain carries TRBV7-3 and TRBJ2-1, with D possibly TRBD1 on 5 matching bases. The CDR3 extends over 13 amino acids. V lost 2 bases to trimming and J lost 6 bases, with 8 bases between them. Germline V gene data show CDR1 as SGHTA and CDR2 as FQGTGA. In nucleotides, the CDR3 is TGTGCCAGCAGCTTACCTGGGGCCAATGAGCAGTTCTTC. Translating gives CASSLPGANEQFF. The full variable domain, with the rest looked up from reference TRBV7-3 and TRBJ2-1, is GAGVSQTPSNKVTEKGKYVELRCDPISGHTALYWYRQSLGQGPEFLIYFQGTGAADDSGLPNDRFFAVRPEGSVSTLKIQRTERGDSAVYLCASSLPGANEQFFGPGTRLTVL.

The V gene is TRBV6-6, the J gene TRBJ2-2, with 7 bases aligning to TRBD1. J lost 4 bases, V lost 5 bases, and 7 bases had no gene match. Germline assignment: CDR1 MNHNY and CDR2 SVGAGI (reference sequence). The CDR3 extends over 15 amino acids. The CDR3 DNA follows: TGTGCCAGCAGTCCCGGGACAGACAGCACCGGGGAGCTGTTTTTT. It codes for CASSPGTDSTGELFF.

The chain employs TRBV2 and TRBJ2-5, with D perhaps TRBD2 (6 bases). Germline V gene lookup returns CDR1 SNHLY and CDR2 FYNNEI. Deletions cut 8 bases from V and 1 base from J, with 14 bases between. There are 14 residues in the CDR3. CDR3 region: CASGGGGTQETQYF. As DNA, the CDR3 is TGTGCCAGCGGGGGAGGAGGCACCCAAGAGACCCAGTACTTC.

The CDR3 protein is CASSVGRGYNEQYF. The CDR3, as DNA: TGTGCCAGCAGTGTTGGGCGGGGATACAATGAGCAGTACTTC. The V and J genes are TRBV6-1 and TRBJ2-1, with D possibly TRBD2 on 6 matching bases. TRBJ2-7 matches the DNA end more closely, so the J call is doubtful. CDR1 MNHNS and CDR2 SASEGT come from the germline V gene. The CDR3 is made up of 14 amino acids.

This chain uses TRBV11-3 with TRBJ2-1; 12 nucleotides match TRBD2. The last part of the DNA fits TRBJ2-5 better; the J call may be wrong. The germline V gene has CDR1 SGHNT and CDR2 YENEEA. This CDR3 is 16 amino acids long. CDR3 DNA: TGTGCCAGCAGCTTAGGACTAGCGGGAGAACGAGAGACCCAGTACTTC. Its translation is CASSLGLAGERETQYF.

The chain has TRBV6-1 and TRBJ2-1; D might be TRBD1 (6 bases). Germline-derived CDR1 and CDR2 are MNHNS and SASEGT. Trimming removed 6 bases from V and 2 bases from J, with 17 bases in between. The CDR3 contains 16 residues. As DNA, the CDR3 is TGTGCCAGCAGCCTTGTACAGGGTAGGGCCTACAATGAGCAGTTCTTC. This gives the protein CASSLVQGRAYNEQFF.

This clonotype was recorded a few times. The genes are TRBV6-1 and TRBJ1-1, with D perhaps matching TRBD1 (5 bases). V shed 8 bases and J shed 0 bases, with 16 bases lying between them. Per germline, CDR1 MNHNS and CDR2 SASEGT. The CDR3 is 15 amino acids. CDR3 residues: CASGLDRHLNTEAFF. The CDR3 DNA follows: TGTGCCAGCGGGTTAGACAGACACCTGAACACTGAAGCTTTCTTT.